This TCR beta chain was sequenced during a study of cytomegalovirus exposure and HLA in healthy donors. Study context: About 82 million unique TCRs from HLA-typed donors were held in an early release of data. Study results and caveats: Some V segments (TRBV6-2 and TRBV6-3 among them) were excluded as indistinguishable. Among the sequence variants, a highly shared cluster was likely an artifact of sequencing. Later work showed greater clonal expansion in HLA-associated TCR beta chains than in equally common others.

This CDR3 is built from 13 residues. CDR1 and CDR2 (germline): SGHTA, FQGNSA. V was clipped by 4 bases and J by 6 bases, with 13 bases between them. On this clone itself: Its target is unknown.

Primers included in the PCR were 60 Vbeta and 13 Jbeta primers. Data came from immunoSEQ multiplex PCR; TCRdb stores just in-frame clones and leaves some out. The sample lists about 130,000 clones, 74% occurring once. The receptor's source is a woman aged 45-59 years in good health and CMV-seropositive. Sequenced material: PBMCs. J is TRBJ2-7 and V is TRBV7-2; possibly TRBD1 for D (6 bases). Here the CDR3 reads CASSSNRAAEQYF. CDR3 nucleotides: TGTGCCAGCAGCTCAAACAGGGCGGCCGAGCAGTACTTC.